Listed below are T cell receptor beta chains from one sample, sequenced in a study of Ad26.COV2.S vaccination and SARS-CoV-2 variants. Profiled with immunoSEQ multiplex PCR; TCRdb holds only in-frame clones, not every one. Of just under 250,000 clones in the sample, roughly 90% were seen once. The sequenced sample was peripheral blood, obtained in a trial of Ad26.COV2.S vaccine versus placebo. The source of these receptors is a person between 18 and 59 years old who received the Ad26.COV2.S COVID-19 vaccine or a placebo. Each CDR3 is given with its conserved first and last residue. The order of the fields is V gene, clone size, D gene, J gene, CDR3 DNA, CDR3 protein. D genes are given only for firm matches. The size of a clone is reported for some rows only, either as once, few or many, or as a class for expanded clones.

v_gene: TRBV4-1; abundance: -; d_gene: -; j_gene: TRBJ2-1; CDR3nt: TGCGCCAGCAGCCCGGGGCCTTACAATGAGCAGTTCTTC; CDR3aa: CASSPGPYNEQFF
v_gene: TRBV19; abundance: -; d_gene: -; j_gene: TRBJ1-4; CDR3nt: TGTGCCAGTAGTAACTCCCGGGCCTCATTCCAGGTGGAAAAACTGTTTTTT; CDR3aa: CASSNSRASFQVEKLFF
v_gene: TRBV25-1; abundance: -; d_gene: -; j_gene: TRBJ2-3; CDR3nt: TGTGCCAGCAGTGACTGGAACACAGATACGCAGTATTTT; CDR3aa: CASSDWNTDTQYF
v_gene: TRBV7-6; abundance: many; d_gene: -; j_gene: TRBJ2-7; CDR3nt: TGTGCCAGCAGCCGAGATACAGGGTCCTACGAGCAGTACTTC; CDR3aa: CASSRDTGSYEQYF
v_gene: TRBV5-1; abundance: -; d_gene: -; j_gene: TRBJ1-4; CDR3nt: TGCGCCAGCAGTTCAGTAGGGAGTGGGGTACTGTTTTTT; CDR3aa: CASSSVGSGVLFF
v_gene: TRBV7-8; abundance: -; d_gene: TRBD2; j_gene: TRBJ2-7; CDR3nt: TGTGCCAGCCGCGCCGGGACTAGCGAGCTCTACGAGCAGTACTTC; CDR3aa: CASRAGTSELYEQYF
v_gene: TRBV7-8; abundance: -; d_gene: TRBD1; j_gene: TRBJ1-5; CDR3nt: TGTGCCAGCAGCCCGGGGACAGGGGGAAATCAGCCCCAGCATTTT; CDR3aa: CASSPGTGGNQPQHF
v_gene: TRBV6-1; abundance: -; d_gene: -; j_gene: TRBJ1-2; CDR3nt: TGTGCCAGCAGTGAAGCGCTGGGGCAGGGTCCTAACTATGGCTACACCTTC; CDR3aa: CASSEALGQGPNYGYTF
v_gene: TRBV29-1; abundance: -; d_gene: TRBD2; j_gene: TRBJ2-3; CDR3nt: TGCAGCGTCGGACGGGAGGTCACAGATACGCAGTATTTT; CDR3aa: CSVGREVTDTQYF
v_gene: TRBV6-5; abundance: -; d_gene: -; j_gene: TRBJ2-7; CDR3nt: TGTGCCAGCACCTTAAATTCGGGACTTAACTACGAGCAGTACTTC; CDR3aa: CASTLNSGLNYEQYF
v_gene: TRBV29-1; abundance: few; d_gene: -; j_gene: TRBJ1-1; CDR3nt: TGCAGCGTTGTCTCGGGGGTAAGCACTGAAGCTTTCTTT; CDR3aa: CSVVSGVSTEAFF
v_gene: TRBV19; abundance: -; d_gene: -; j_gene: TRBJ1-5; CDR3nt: TGTGCCAGTAGTATAATCGGGCAGGGGACATTCCTCAATCAGCCCCAGCATTTT; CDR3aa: CASSIIGQGTFLNQPQHF
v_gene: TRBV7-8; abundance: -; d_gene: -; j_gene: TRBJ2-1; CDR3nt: TGTGCCAGCAAATCCGATCAGGGACCCCTCAGCTCCTACAATGAGCAGTTCTTC; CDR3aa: CASKSDQGPLSSYNEQFF
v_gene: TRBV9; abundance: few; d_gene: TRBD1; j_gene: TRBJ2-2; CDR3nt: TGTGCCAGCAGCCCTACCCACAGGGGCGACACCGGGGAGCTGTTTTTT; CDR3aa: CASSPTHRGDTGELFF
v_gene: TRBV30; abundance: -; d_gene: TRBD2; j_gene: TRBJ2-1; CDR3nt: TGTGCTGCGAGCGGGAGCTCCTACAATGAGCAGTTCTTC; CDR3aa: CAASGSSYNEQFF
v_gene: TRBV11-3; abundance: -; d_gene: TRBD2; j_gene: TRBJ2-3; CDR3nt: TGTGCCAGCAGCTTAGGAGCGGGGATTAGCACAGATACGCAGTATTTT; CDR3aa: CASSLGAGISTDTQYF
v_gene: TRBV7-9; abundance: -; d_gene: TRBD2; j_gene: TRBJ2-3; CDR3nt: TGTGCCAGCAGCTTAGGACCGGGACTAGCGGGGCGCACAGATACGCAGTATTTT; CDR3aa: CASSLGPGLAGRTDTQYF
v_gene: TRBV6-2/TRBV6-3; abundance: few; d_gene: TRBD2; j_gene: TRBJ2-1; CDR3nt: TGTGCCAGCAGTTACCAGGGACTAGTCTACAATGAGCAGTTCTTC; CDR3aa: CASSYQGLVYNEQFF
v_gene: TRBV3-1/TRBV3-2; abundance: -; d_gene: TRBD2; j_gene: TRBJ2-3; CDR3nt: TGTGCCAGCAGCTCTCTAGCGGGGGCCAGCACAGATACGCAGTATTTT; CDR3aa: CASSSLAGASTDTQYF
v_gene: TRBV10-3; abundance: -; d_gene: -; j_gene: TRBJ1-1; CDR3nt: TGTGCCATCAGTGAGGGCGTCTTGAGGGTCACTGAAGCTTTCTTT; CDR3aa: CAISEGVLRVTEAFF
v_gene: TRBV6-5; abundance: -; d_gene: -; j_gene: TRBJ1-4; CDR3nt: TGTGCCAGCAGTTACGGGCGGAATAATGAAAAACTGTTTTTT; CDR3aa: CASSYGRNNEKLFF
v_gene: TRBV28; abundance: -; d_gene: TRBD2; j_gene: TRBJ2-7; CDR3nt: TGTGCCAGCAGTTTAATGGGGACTAGCCCATCGAAGCTAGACGAGCAGTACTTC; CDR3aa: CASSLMGTSPSKLDEQYF
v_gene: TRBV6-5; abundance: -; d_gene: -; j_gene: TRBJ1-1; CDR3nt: TGTGCCAGCAATCCTCGGACAAACACTGAAGCTTTCTTT; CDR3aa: CASNPRTNTEAFF
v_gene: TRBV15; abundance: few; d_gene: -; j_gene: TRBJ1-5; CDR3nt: TGTGCCACCAGCAGAGATCGGTTTAGGACGAGTAGCAATCAGCCCCAGCATTTT; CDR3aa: CATSRDRFRTSSNQPQHF
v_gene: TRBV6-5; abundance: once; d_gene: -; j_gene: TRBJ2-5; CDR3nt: TGTGCCAGCAACCACCGAGAGACCCAGTACTTC; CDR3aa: CASNHRETQYF
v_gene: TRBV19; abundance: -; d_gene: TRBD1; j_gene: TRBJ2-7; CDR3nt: TGTGCCAGTAGTACTACAGGGGGGAACGAGCAGTACTTC; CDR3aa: CASSTTGGNEQYF
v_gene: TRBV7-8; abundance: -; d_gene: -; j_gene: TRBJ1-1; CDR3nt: TGTGCCAGCAGCTTTACCGTCATGAACACTGAAGCTTTCTTT; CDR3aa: CASSFTVMNTEAFF
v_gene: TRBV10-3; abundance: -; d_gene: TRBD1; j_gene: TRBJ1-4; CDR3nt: TGTGCCACCAGGGGGATTGCGGCGGCTAATGAAAAACTGTTTTTT; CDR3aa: CATRGIAAANEKLFF
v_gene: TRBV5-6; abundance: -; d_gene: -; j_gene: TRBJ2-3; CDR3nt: TGTGCCAGCAGCCCGTACCCGGGACTTAGCACAGATACGCAGTATTTT; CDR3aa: CASSPYPGLSTDTQYF
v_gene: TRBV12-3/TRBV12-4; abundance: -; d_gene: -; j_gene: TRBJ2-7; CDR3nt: TGTGCCAGCAGCTATACTAGCTACGAGCAGTACTTC; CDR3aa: CASSYTSYEQYF
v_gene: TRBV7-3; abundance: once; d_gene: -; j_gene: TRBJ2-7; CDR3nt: TGTGCCAGCAGCTTAACCCCAGGCGCCTACGAGCAGTACTTC; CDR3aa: CASSLTPGAYEQYF
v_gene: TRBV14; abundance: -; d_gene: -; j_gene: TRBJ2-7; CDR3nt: TGTGCCAGCAGCCCGGGCCCACCCCGACCCCAATTCTACGAGCAGTACTTC; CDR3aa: CASSPGPPRPQFYEQYF
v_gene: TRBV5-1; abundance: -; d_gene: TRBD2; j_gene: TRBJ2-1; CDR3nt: TGCGCCAGCAGCCCAGGACTAGCGGGGGATGAGCAGTTCTTC; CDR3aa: CASSPGLAGDEQFF
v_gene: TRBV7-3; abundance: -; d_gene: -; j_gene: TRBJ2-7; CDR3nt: TGTGCCAGCAGCTTATTTTGTCCGACTTATCCCTGGGAGCAGTACTTC; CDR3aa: CASSLFCPTYPWEQYF
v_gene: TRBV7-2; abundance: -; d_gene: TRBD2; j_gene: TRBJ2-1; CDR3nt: TGTGCCAGCAGCTTAAGTAGCGGGGGAAACAATGAGCAGTTCTTC; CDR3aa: CASSLSSGGNNEQFF
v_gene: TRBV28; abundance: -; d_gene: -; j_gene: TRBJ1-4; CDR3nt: TGTGCCAGCAGTTTACAGGGTTGGGAAAAACTGTTTTTT; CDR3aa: CASSLQGWEKLFF
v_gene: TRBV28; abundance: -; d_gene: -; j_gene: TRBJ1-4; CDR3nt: TGTGCCAGCAGTCCGGATGAGGCCGGAACTAATGAAAAACTGTTTTTT; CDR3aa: CASSPDEAGTNEKLFF
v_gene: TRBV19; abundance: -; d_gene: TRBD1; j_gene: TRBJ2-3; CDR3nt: TGTGCCAGTAGTATAAGGGGACAGGGCTTCAGCACAGATACGCAGTATTTT; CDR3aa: CASSIRGQGFSTDTQYF
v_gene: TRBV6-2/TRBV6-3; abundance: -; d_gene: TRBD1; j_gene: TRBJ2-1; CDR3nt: TGTGCCAGCAGTCATGAAGGGGGCGGAGGCTACAATGAGCAGTTCTTC; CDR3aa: CASSHEGGGGYNEQFF
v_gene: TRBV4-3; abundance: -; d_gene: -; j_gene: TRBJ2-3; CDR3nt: TGCGCCAGCAGCCTGAACCATGGACGGGGCGGGGATACGCAGTATTTT; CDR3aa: CASSLNHGRGGDTQYF
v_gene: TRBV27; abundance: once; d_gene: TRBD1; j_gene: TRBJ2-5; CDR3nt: TGTGCCAGCAGTATACAGGGGGCGGGGGAGACCCAGTACTTC; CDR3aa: CASSIQGAGETQYF
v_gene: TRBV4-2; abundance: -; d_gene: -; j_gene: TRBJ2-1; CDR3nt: TGTGCCAGCAGCCAAGAACCTTACAATGAGCAGTTCTTC; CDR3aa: CASSQEPYNEQFF
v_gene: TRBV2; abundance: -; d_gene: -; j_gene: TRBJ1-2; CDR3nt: TGTGCCAGCAGTGAAGAGAGGGGGAGGGGGAACTATGGCTACACCTTC; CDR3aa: CASSEERGRGNYGYTF
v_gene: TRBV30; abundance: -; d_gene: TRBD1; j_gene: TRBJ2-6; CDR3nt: TGTGCCTGGAGTTTGCCCCTGACAGGGGTCTCTGGGGCCAACGTCCTGACTTTC; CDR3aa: CAWSLPLTGVSGANVLTF
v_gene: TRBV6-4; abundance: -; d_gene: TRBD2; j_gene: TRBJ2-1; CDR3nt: TGTGCCAGCAGTGACAGGCCTAGCGGGACGCCTAATGAGCAGTTCTTC; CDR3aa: CASSDRPSGTPNEQFF
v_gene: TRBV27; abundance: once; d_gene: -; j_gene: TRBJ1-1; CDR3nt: TGTGCCAGCAGTCCCTTTCAGGGTAGTACTGAAGCTTTCTTT; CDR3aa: CASSPFQGSTEAFF
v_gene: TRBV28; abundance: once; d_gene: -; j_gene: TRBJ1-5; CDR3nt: TGTGCCAGCAGTTTAATTGGGTCGGGAGGCAATCAGCCCCAGCATTTT; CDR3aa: CASSLIGSGGNQPQHF
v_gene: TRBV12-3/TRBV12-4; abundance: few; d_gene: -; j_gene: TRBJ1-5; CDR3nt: TGTGCCAGCAAGCTGACGGGAAATCAGCCCCAGCATTTT; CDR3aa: CASKLTGNQPQHF
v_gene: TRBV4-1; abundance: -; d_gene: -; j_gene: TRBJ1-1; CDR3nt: TGCGCCAGCAGCCTAACCGCGGGTGGGGACACTGAAGCTTTCTTT; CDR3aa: CASSLTAGGDTEAFF
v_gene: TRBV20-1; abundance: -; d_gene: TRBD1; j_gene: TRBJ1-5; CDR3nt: TGCAGTGCTAGTGAACAGGGGACGAGGCAGCCCCAGCATTTT; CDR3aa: CSASEQGTRQPQHF
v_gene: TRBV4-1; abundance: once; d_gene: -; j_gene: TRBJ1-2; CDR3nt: TGCGCCAGCAGCCCCGCGGGGGCCCCGGGGGACTTAGGCTACACCTTC; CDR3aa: CASSPAGAPGDLGYTF
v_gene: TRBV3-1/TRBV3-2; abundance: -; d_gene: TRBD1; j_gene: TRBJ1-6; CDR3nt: TGTGCCAGCAGCTACGGACAGGGCAATAATTCACCCCTCCACTTT; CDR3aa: CASSYGQGNNSPLHF
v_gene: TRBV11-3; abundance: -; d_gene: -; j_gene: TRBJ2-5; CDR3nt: TGTGCCAGCAGCTCCCGGTACCAAGAGACCCAGTACTTC; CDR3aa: CASSSRYQETQYF